This T cell receptor beta chain was observed in a study of CD8+ T cells in alopecia areata (dated by TCRdb to the late 2010s). The study in broad terms: The treated patients took part in an open-label pilot trial in which moderate-to-severe alopecia areata was treated with oral tofacitinib at 5 to 10 mg twice daily. In treated patients, disease severity was measured using the SALT score, which gives the percentage of scalp surface area affected. The study used high-throughput TCRbeta sequencing to examine T cell clonal expansion in alopecia areata, in both the C3H/HeJ mouse model and human patients. RNA was extracted with the PAXgene miRNA kit for fixed scalp, the miRNeasy kit for PBMCs, and the RNeasy kit for mouse skin. In humans, TCRbeta sequencing was performed on scalp tissue and on sorted CD4+ and CD8+ peripheral blood T cells from healthy controls and from patients with patchy or totalis/universalis alopecia areata. Tofacitinib was given for 6 to 18 months, followed by 6 months of follow-up off drug to assess delayed response and recurrence. Biopsies were taken from tofacitinib-treated patients at baseline and at 4 and 24 weeks of treatment, and a later scalp biopsy was taken in several of the tofacitinib-treated patients. Amplification of TCRbeta CDR3 regions was done by immunoSEQ multiplex PCR using 35 Vbeta forward primers and 13 Jbeta reverse primers. Clonality in the scalp was compared among normal scalp (n=4), patchy alopecia areata scalp (n=8), and alopecia totalis/universalis scalp (n=8). Study-wide findings and limitations: Compared with normal scalp, lesional scalp had higher clonality and more expanded CD8+ clones, particularly in alopecia totalis/universalis, a pattern that suggests antigenic drive. Resident alphabeta T cells in normal human skin are also sequenced, complicating scalp TCR repertoire analysis, unlike mouse skin dominated by gammadelta T cells. During tofacitinib treatment, many expanded lesional clones remained in scalp and blood, and this persistence may partly explain relapse after treatment is stopped. Tofacitinib significantly decreased scalp clonality and the number of expanded CD8+ clones among the top 100 scalp clones. Because the treated cohort was small and had only one nonresponder, larger studies are needed to examine links between baseline CD8+ expansion and response. Compared with mice, TCR sequences shared between patients were less clear, possibly partly because of HLA diversity across the patient population.

Receptors were amplified or captured by the immunoSEQ multiplex PCR assay. For TCR sequencing, RNA was extracted from every sample and reverse transcribed into cDNA to serve as template. SuperScript III was used to make first-strand cDNA, primed with a 2:1 mix of oligo-dT and random hexamers. A synthetic immune receptor repertoire was used to measure amplification bias, and any remaining bias was corrected computationally. On the authors' methods: Raw reads were preprocessed for error removal, and CDR3 was defined according to IMGT conventions as running from the conserved cysteine to phenylalanine. Clonality was computed as 1 minus the Shannon entropy, with the entropy normalized by log2 of the number of productive unique TCRs. CD4 or CD8 identity of scalp clones was inferred by cross-referencing scalp TCRbeta sequences with sorted blood CD4 and CD8 repertoires. Not all clones reach the TCRdb copy of this immuneACCESS table, which keeps in-frame sequences only. Checked studies attribute under half of the gap to unresolved V genes and leave the rest unexplained. Clonal size and the V and J genes are those of that table, whereas D and trimming came from the DNA. The sample table lists around 110,000 clones, roughly 50% of them with a count of one. 12% of the sample is taken by the ten largest.

As to this clone: Its antigen is currently not known. Qualities for individual bases were not recorded, and no much larger clone is one base off.

V sheds 6 bases and J sheds 6 bases, leaving 14 bases between their ends. The CDR3 has 14 amino acids, counting the end cysteine and phenylalanine. Left in the record is the CDR3 DNA by itself, 42 bases read in frame from the first base. CDR1 and CDR2, per the germline V gene, are SGHNT and YENEEA. What the time point label conveys for this sample: less than 30 weeks on oral tofacitinib. This specimen's treatment or condition label, per the study, means: oral pan-JAK inhibitor, 5-10 mg twice daily. Lesional scalp punch biopsies and peripheral blood were obtained from alopecia areata patients. After PBMCs were isolated by density centrifugation and stained for CD3, CD4 and CD8, a FACSAria was used to sort CD4+ and CD8+ T cells.

The sequence came from a human donor with alopecia areata. The rearrangement combines TRBV11-3 with TRBJ2-2, and TRBD2 may be the D gene, going by 5 matching bases. The starting material was CD8+ T cells sorted from blood, obtained at week 24, from a patient treated with tofacitinib. The CDR3 has the sequence CASSSGLAPGELFF. The DNA reads as follows: TGTGCCAGCAGTTCAGGACTGGCGCCCGGGGAGCTGTTTTTT.